The clone carrying this T cell receptor beta chain is a singleton in its sample. The data stem from a study of beta chain features in type 1 diabetes. Expressed TCRB transcripts were sequenced, since all the RNA that had been isolated was reverse transcribed. Assay: immunoSEQ multiplex PCR; the TCRdb copy retains only in-frame clones and omits some. The sample contains around 240,000 clones, more than 9% of which appear only once. Germline CDR1 is SGHNT and CDR2 is YYREEE (reference sequence). There are 13 residues in the CDR3. V gave up 1 base and J gave up 10 bases; unmatched junction bases: 7. This sequence originates from a woman younger than 30 in good health. The chain carries TRBV5-4 and TRBJ1-1; TRBD1 matches at 7 bases. The sample taken for sequencing was naive CD4+ T cells from blood. The CDR3 region has the DNA TGTGCCAGCAGCTTGAGACAGGGCGGACGAGCTTTCTTT. This translates into CASSLRQGGRAFF.